Shown below are 27 T cell receptor beta chains from a single sample sequenced in a study of CD8 T cells in ankylosing spondylitis. TCRdb called the 5' RACE reads again in MiXCR, with one record for every CDR3 protein. The sample lists about 340,000 distinct CDR3 sequences; under 15% were seen once. The sequenced sample was blood, either unsorted or a sorted T cell fraction (not recorded which). These receptors were collected from a male donor with ankylosing spondylitis or in good health (not recorded which).

This chain joins TRBV3-1 and TRBJ2-7, with TRBD1 identical over 8 bases. The CDR3 length is 15 residues. Trimming removed 0 bases from V and 3 bases from J; junction bases left unmatched: 4. The V gene's germline CDR1 is LGHDT and CDR2 YNNKEL (reference sequence). The CDR3 coding sequence is TGTGCCAGCAGCCAAGAATTGACAGGGGACTACGAGCAGTACTTC. It translates to CASSQELTGDYEQYF.

The rearrangement joins TRBV5-1 to TRBJ1-1, with 7 nucleotides matching TRBD1. The V and J ends lost 1 base and 4 bases, in that order; junction bases with no gene match: 4. In germline, CDR1 is SGHRS, CDR2 YFSETQ. CDR3 length equals 14 residues. CDR3 DNA: TGCGCCAGCAGCTTGCTCCCAGGGGGCACTGAAGCTTTCTTT. Residues: CASSLLPGGTEAFF.

This clonotype was observed a handful of times. The gene calls are TRBV3-1 and TRBJ2-1; D gene unclear. Germline V gene sequence: CDR1 LGHDT, CDR2 YNNKEL (reference sequence). The CDR3 consists of 14 residues. With 0 bases removed from V and 6 bases from J, the gap between germline ends came to 9 bases. CDR3 nucleotides: TGTGCCAGCAGCCAAGACACAGTCTCCAATGAGCAGTTCTTC. Its protein product is CASSQDTVSNEQFF.

In its sample, this clonotype was seen a few times. V is TRBV27 and J is TRBJ2-6, with D perhaps being TRBD1 or TRBD2 (5 bases each). This CDR3 has 17 residues. The V end lost 4 bases, the J end lost 1 base, and 14 bases lay between the germline ends. Germline values: CDR1 MNHEY, CDR2 SMNVEV (reference sequence). The CDR3, as DNA: TGTGCCAGCAGTTCTGGGACGGGAAATTCTGGGGCCAACGTCCTGACTTTC. This codes for CASSSGTGNSGANVLTF. The full variable domain, in which reference TRBV27 and TRBJ2-6 provide the parts outside the CDR3, is EAQVTQNPRYLITVTGKKLTVTCSQNMNHEYMSWYRQDPGLGLRQIYYSMNVEVTDKGDVPEGYKVSRKEKRNFPLILESPSPNQTSLYFCASSSGTGNSGANVLTFGAGSRLTVL.

This clonotype has ten or more counts. The chain joins TRBV5-1 to TRBJ2-2; unclear D gene. The germline gives CDR1 SGHRS, CDR2 YFSETQ. With 2 bases removed from V and 2 bases from J, the gap between germline ends came to 7 bases. The CDR3 is made up of 14 amino acids. CDR3 amino acids: CASSLTENTGELFF. The CDR3 nucleotides read TGCGCCAGCAGCTTAACCGAAAACACCGGGGAGCTGTTTTTT.

This clonotype turned up a few times. The genes are TRBV12-3 or TRBV12-4 and TRBJ2-1; 7 bases map to TRBD2. This CDR3 region has 19 residues. J lost 1 base, V lost 7 bases, and 19 bases had no gene match. The CDR3 spells CASTPRREAGVRSYNEQFF. For the CDR3, the DNA is TGTGCCAGCACTCCCCGGAGGGAGGCGGGAGTGCGGTCCTACAATGAGCAGTTCTTC.

The chain combines TRBV7-9 with TRBJ1-5; a possible D gene is TRBD1 (5 bases). The length of the CDR3 is 15 residues. The germline CDR1 and CDR2 sequences are SEHNR and FQNEAQ (reference sequence). Deletions cut 2 bases from V and 3 bases from J, with 11 bases between. CDR3 nucleotides: TGTGCCAGCAGCTTATGGGACGGATACAATCAGCCCCAGCATTTT. The encoded protein is CASSLWDGYNQPQHF.

The sample holds a few counts of this clonotype. The chain is built from TRBV5-1 and TRBJ1-2; D call uncertain. The CDR3 contains 15 residues. Germline loops: CDR1 SGHRS, CDR2 YFSETQ. Trimming left V 4 bases short and J 4 bases short, with 17 bases between. The CDR3 sequence is CASSPSSAGSYGYTF. DNA for the CDR3: TGCGCCAGCAGCCCTAGTTCCGCGGGGAGCTATGGCTACACCTTC. Full variable domain (missing parts from reference TRBV5-1 and TRBJ1-2): KAGVTQTPRYLIKTRGQQVTLSCSPISGHRSVSWYQQTPGQGLQFLFEYFSETQRNKGNFPGRFSGRQFSNSRSEMNVSTLELGDSALYLCASSPSSAGSYGYTFGSGTRLTVV.

This chain uses TRBV7-9 with TRBJ1-4; TRBD1 matches 7 bases. The V segment lost 1 base and the J segment 8 bases; nucleotides outside the gene matches: 1. This CDR3 region has 13 residues. Germline loops: CDR1 SEHNR, CDR2 FQNEAQ (reference sequence). CDR3 loop: CASSLGGQEKLFF. The CDR3 DNA reads as TGTGCCAGCAGCTTAGGGGGACAGGAAAAACTGTTTTTT.

This clonotype was recorded a few times. The chain is built from TRBV29-1 and TRBJ1-5; D unresolved. Trimming took off 4 bases at V and 5 bases at J, with 12 bases between the two ends. Germline CDR1 is SQVTM and CDR2 is ANQGSEA. CDR3 length: 13 residues. CDR3 residues: CSVASNSDQPQHF. The CDR3 DNA is TGCAGCGTTGCCTCGAATTCGGATCAGCCCCAGCATTTT.

This clonotype was counted ten times or more. The gene calls are TRBV27 and TRBJ2-1; 7 bases line up with TRBD2. CDR1 is MNHEY, CDR2 SMNVEV, per germline (reference sequence). Trimming cost V 5 bases and J 6 bases; bases outside gene matches: 7. CDR3 length: 14 amino acids. The DNA of the CDR3 is TGTGCCAGCAGTCGGGAGGTCAGGGTCAATGAGCAGTTCTTC. Protein product: CASSREVRVNEQFF.

This clonotype was seen a single time. The rearrangement links TRBV5-1 to TRBJ2-1; D ambiguous. V was trimmed by 1 base and J by 7 bases, leaving 12 bases between them. From germline, CDR1 is SGHRS and CDR2 YFSETQ. CDR3 size: 14 residues. This CDR3 is CASSLSAPRNEQFF. The DNA of the CDR3 is TGCGCCAGCAGCTTGTCGGCACCTAGGAATGAGCAGTTCTTC.

This chain links TRBV12-3 or TRBV12-4 with TRBJ2-1; D unresolved. V was cut by 2 bases and J by 4 bases, with 9 bases left in between. The CDR3 loop spans 14 amino acids. The CDR3 DNA sequence: TGTGCCAGCAGTTTAACTGGATCTTACAATGAGCAGTTCTTC. Its protein is CASSLTGSYNEQFF.

The table lists this clonotype with a few counts. The chain combines TRBV20-1 with TRBJ2-3; tentative D call: TRBD1 (6 bases). CDR3 length equals 15 residues. Germline V gene sequence: CDR1 DFQATT, CDR2 SNEGSKA (reference sequence). V lost 5 bases and J lost 5, with 20 bases in between. CDR3: CSAPGAKGTGDTQYF. CDR3 sequence (DNA): TGCAGTGCTCCAGGGGCGAAGGGGACGGGAGATACGCAGTATTTT.

V is TRBV25-1 and J is TRBJ2-1, with D unresolved. Trimming took 3 bases from V and 3 from J, leaving 15 bases between them. The CDR3 is 16 residues long. In germline, CDR1 is MGHDK, CDR2 SYGVNS. In DNA form, the CDR3 reads TGTGCCAGCAGTGACCTGACACAACCCCTCTACAATGAGCAGTTCTTC. It is translated as CASSDLTQPLYNEQFF. The full variable domain, its missing parts supplied by reference TRBV25-1 and TRBJ2-1, is EADIYQTPRYLVIGTGKKITLECSQTMGHDKMYWYQQDPGMELHLIHYSYGVNSTEKGDLSSESTVSRIRTEHFPLTLESARPSHTSQYLCASSDLTQPLYNEQFFGPGTRLTVL.

The CDR3 DNA reads TGTGCCACCTGGGCGGGACTAGCGGACAACAATGAGCAGTTCTTC. It translates to CATWAGLADNNEQFF. The chain uses TRBV10-3 and TRBJ2-1; the match to TRBD2 covers 11 bases. V shed 10 bases, J shed 5 bases, and the junction held 10 bases outside the gene matches. CDR1 and CDR2 (germline): ENHRY, SYGVKD. This CDR3 is 15 amino acids long.

This clonotype was counted a few times. The chain couples TRBV12-3 or TRBV12-4 to TRBJ1-5; the D is unclear. The CDR3 totals 15 residues. With 5 bases removed from V and 0 bases from J, the gap between germline ends came to 11 bases. CDR3 in DNA: TGTGCCAGCAGTGTAGAGGAATATAGCAATCAGCCCCAGCATTTT. Encoded protein: CASSVEEYSNQPQHF.

CDR3 amino acids: CASSRAGGPGELFF. As DNA, the CDR3 is TGTGCCAGCAGCCGAGCGGGAGGGCCCGGGGAGCTGTTTTTT. This chain uses TRBV7-9 with TRBJ2-2; TRBD2 aligns across 10 bases. The V gene end was trimmed by 5 bases and the J gene end by 6 bases; junction bases not matched to a gene: 3. This CDR3 has 14 residues. Germline CDR1 SEHNR, CDR2 FQNEAQ (reference sequence).

Ten or more counts support this clonotype. The V call is TRBV11-2, the J call TRBJ2-5; the D gene is possibly TRBD2 (6 bases). V gave up 1 base and J gave up 1 base, with 10 bases separating them. Germline lookup yields CDR1 SGHAT and CDR2 FQNNGV. The CDR3 covers 15 residues. CDR3 DNA: TGTGCCAGCAGCTTAGGGACCGGGGGCCAAGAGACCCAGTACTTC. Its translation: CASSLGTGGQETQYF.

The table lists this clonotype with many counts. The chain carries TRBV20-1 and TRBJ1-1; D is ambiguous. The CDR3 runs to 12 residues. With 8 bases removed from V and 0 bases from J, the gap between germline ends came to 10 bases. From germline, CDR1 is DFQATT and CDR2 SNEGSKA (reference sequence). CDR3: CSLHQLNTEAFF. CDR3 DNA: TGCAGTTTACACCAACTGAACACTGAAGCTTTCTTT.

Comments on this clonotype: One end of the junction does not line up with germline, which may come from a read error. The gene calls are TRBV14 and TRBJ1-4, with 9 bases lining up with TRBD1. Germline V gives CDR1 SGHDN, CDR2 FVKESK. CDR3 size: 15 residues. The CDR3 protein is CASSQIQGANGKLFF. The CDR3 nucleotides read TGTGCCAGCAGCCAAATACAGGGGGCGAATGGAAAACTGTTTTTT.

The V call is TRBV3-1, the J call TRBJ2-5, with 7 bases identical to TRBD1. The CDR3 is 15 residues long. Per germline, CDR1 LGHDT and CDR2 YNNKEL (reference sequence). V lost 3 bases to trimming and J lost 13 bases; unmatched junction nucleotides: 17. The CDR3: CASSHRTGTAMRAYF. The CDR3 nucleotides read TGTGCCAGCAGCCATCGCACCGGGACAGCTATGAGGGCGTACTTC.

This clonotype has just a few counts. The V and J genes are TRBV6-4 and TRBJ2-7, with D uncertain. This CDR3 comprises 15 residues. Germline assignment: CDR1 MRHNA and CDR2 SNTAGT. The V end was cut by 7 bases, the J end by 2 bases, with 18 bases between. As DNA, the CDR3 is TGTGCCAGCACGGCGTGGAAGGGTCAAGCCTACGAGCAGTACTTC. Translating it yields CASTAWKGQAYEQYF.

This chain links TRBV2 with TRBJ2-7, with D perhaps given as TRBD1 or TRBD2 (5 bases each). Trimming stripped 6 bases from V and 7 bases from J, with 19 bases between. Germline assignment: CDR1 SNHLY and CDR2 FYNNEI. The CDR3 length is 14 residues. CDR3 amino acids: CASSAPGTTGEQYF. The CDR3, as DNA: TGTGCCAGCAGCGCCCCCGGGACCACGGGGGAGCAGTACTTC.

The rearrangement uses TRBV3-1 and TRBJ2-2, with D uncertain. Trimming removed 3 bases from V and 1 base from J, with 9 bases in between. This CDR3 contains 15 residues. Per the germline V gene, CDR1 is LGHDT and CDR2 is YNNKEL (reference sequence). CDR3 bases: TGTGCCAGCAGCCATTTAGACTGGAACACCGGGGAGCTGTTTTTT. Translated: CASSHLDWNTGELFF.

This chain joins TRBV5-1 and TRBJ2-3; D ambiguous. Trimming pared 2 bases from V and 1 base from J, leaving 8 bases between. Germline V gene lookup returns CDR1 SGHRS and CDR2 YFSETQ. The CDR3 spans 14 residues. The CDR3 DNA reads as TGCGCCAGCAGCTTATTGGTGGGCACAGATACGCAGTATTTT. It specifies CASSLLVGTDTQYF.

The V and J genes are TRBV10-2 and TRBJ1-3; perhaps TRBD1 as D (6 bases). With 0 bases removed from V and 1 base from J, the gap between germline ends came to 10 bases. The length of the CDR3 is 16 residues. Germline V CDR1 and CDR2: WSHSY, SAAADI. The CDR3 nucleotides read TGCGCCAGCAGTGAGTCCCCCACAGGGTCTGGAAACACCATATATTTT. This encodes CASSESPTGSGNTIYF.